The subject of this entry is one T cell receptor (beta chain). Across about two dozen US areas, participants ranged in age from roughly 18 to 89 years. Participants' own reports of clinical history determined their cohort assignment. The sample comes from a study of blood T cell repertoires in COVID-19. The method was immunoSEQ multiplex PCR; TCRdb's version includes in-frame clones alone and lacks a portion of them. The table has 350,000 to 500,000 clones, roughly 84% seen once; the top ten hold 1.4%. Sequenced sample: PBMCs or T cells enriched from blood (not recorded which). The clonotype was recovered from a woman aged 18-29 years who had been exposed to COVID-19.

CDR3 region: CASSQGAANYGYTF. Written as DNA, the CDR3 is TGCGCCAGCAGCCAGGGGGCGGCTAACTATGGCTACACCTTC. This rearrangement joins TRBV4-1 to TRBJ1-2, with D possibly matching TRBD1 (6 bases). Trimming left V 3 bases short and J 0 bases short, with 8 bases between. Germline V CDR1 and CDR2: MGHRA, YSYEKL. The CDR3 runs to 14 residues.